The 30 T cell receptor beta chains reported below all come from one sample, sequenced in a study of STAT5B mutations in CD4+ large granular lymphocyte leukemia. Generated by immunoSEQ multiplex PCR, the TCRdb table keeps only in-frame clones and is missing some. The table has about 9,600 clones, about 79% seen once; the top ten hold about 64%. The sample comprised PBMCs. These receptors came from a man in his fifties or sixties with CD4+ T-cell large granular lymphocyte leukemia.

The CDR3 sequence is CASSYSRGTEQETQYF. CDR3 coding DNA: TGTGCCAGCAGTTACTCGCGGGGAACTGAGCAAGAGACCCAGTACTTC. V usage is TRBV6-5 and J usage is TRBJ2-5, with D maybe TRBD2 (6 bases). Trimming cost V 0 bases and J 2 bases, with 13 bases left between them. Germline V gene sequence: CDR1 MNHEY, CDR2 SVGAGI. The CDR3 covers 16 residues.

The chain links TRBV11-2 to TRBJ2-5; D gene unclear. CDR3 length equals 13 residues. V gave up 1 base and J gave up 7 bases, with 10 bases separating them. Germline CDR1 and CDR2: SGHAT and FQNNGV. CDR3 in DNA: TGTGCCAGCAGCTTAGGTCCGCCTGGGACCCAGTACTTC. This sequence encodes CASSLGPPGTQYF.

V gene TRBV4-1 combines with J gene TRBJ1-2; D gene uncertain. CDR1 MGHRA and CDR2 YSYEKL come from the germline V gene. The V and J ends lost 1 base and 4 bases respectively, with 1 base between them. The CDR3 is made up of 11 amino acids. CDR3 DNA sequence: TGCGCCAGCAGCCAAGGCTATGGCTACACCTTC. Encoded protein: CASSQGYGYTF.

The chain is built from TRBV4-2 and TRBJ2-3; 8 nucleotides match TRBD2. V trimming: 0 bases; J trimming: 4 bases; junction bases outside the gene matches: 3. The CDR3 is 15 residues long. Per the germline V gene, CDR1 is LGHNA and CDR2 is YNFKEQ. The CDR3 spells CASSQDGREADTQYF. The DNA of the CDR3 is TGTGCCAGCAGCCAAGATGGGCGGGAGGCAGATACGCAGTATTTT.

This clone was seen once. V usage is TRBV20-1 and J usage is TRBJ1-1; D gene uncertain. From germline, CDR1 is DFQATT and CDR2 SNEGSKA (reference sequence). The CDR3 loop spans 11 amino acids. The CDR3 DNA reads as TGCCGGCTAAGGGAGGACACTGAAGCTTTCTTT. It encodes CRLREDTEAFF.

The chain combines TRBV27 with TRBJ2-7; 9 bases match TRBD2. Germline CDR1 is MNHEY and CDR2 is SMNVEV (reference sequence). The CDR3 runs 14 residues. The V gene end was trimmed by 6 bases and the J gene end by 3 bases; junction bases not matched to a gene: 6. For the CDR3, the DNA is TGTGCCAGCAGCTTAGCGGGAGAATTCTACGAGCAGTACTTC. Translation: CASSLAGEFYEQYF.

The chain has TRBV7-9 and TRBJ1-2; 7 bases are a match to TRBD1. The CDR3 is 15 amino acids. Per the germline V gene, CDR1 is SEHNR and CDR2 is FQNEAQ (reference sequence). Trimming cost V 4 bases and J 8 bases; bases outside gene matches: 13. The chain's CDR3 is CASSSRDRESGGYTF. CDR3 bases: TGTGCCAGCAGCTCAAGAGACAGGGAATCGGGCGGCTACACCTTC.

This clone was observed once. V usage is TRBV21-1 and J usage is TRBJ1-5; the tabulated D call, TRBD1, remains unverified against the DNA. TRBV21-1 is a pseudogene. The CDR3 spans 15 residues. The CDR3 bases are TGTGCCAGCAGTTTGACAGGTTATAGCAATCAGCCCCAGCATTTT. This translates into CASSLTGYSNQPQHF.

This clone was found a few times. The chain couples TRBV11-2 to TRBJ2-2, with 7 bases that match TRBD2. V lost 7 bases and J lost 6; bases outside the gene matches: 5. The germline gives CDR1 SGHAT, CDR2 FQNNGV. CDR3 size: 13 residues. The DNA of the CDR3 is TGTGCCAGCATGGAGGGGAGGGCCGGGGAGCTGTTTTTT. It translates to CASMEGRAGELFF.

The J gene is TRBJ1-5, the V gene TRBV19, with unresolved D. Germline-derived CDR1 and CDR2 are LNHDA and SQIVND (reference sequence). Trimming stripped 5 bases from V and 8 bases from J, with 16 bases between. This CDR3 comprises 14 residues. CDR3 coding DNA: TGTGCCAGTAGTTTTGGAGGGAGAGGAGAGCCCCAGCATTTT. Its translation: CASSFGGRGEPQHF. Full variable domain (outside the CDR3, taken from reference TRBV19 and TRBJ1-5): DGGITQSPKYLFRKEGQNVTLSCEQNLNHDAMYWYRQDPGQGLRLIYYSQIVNDFQKGDIAEGYSVSREKKESFPLTVTSAQKNPTAFYLCASSFGGRGEPQHFGDGTRLSIL.

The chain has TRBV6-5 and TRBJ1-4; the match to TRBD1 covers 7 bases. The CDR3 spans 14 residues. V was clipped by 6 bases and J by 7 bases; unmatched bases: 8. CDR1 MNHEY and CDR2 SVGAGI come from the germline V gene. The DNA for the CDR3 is TGTGCCAGCAGGCCAGGGGGAGGTAGTGAAAAACTGTTTTTT. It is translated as CASRPGGGSEKLFF.

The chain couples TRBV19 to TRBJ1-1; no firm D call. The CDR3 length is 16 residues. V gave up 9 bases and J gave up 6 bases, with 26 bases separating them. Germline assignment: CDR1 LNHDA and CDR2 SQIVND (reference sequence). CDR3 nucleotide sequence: TGTGCCAGCACTAGCCCGGGCTTTATGAAAAACCCTGAAGCTTTCTTT. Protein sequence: CASTSPGFMKNPEAFF.

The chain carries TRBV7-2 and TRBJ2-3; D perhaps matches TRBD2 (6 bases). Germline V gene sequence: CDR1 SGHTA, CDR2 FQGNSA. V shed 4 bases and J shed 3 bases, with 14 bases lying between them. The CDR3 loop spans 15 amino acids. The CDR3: CASSSAGSSTDTQYF. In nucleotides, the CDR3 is TGTGCCAGCAGCTCGGCCGGGAGCAGTACAGATACGCAGTATTTT.

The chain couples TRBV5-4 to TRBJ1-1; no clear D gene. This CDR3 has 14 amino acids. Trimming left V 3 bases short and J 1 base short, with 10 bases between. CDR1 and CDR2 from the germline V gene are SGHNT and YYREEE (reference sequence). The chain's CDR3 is CASSYGLTNTEAFF. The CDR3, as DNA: TGTGCCAGCAGCTACGGCCTAACGAACACTGAAGCTTTCTTT.

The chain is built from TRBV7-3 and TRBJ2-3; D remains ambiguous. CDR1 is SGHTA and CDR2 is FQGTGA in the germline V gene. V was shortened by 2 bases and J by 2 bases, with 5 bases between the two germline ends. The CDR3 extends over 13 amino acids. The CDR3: CASSLVPTDTQYF. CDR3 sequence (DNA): TGTGCCAGCAGCTTAGTTCCCACAGATACGCAGTATTTT.

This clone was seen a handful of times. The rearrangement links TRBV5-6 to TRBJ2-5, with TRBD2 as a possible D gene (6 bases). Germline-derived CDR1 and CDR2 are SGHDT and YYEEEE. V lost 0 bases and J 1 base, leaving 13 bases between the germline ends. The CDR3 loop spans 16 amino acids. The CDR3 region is CASSLGGVGVQETQYF. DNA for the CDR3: TGTGCCAGCAGCTTGGGGGGGGTAGGGGTCCAAGAGACCCAGTACTTC.

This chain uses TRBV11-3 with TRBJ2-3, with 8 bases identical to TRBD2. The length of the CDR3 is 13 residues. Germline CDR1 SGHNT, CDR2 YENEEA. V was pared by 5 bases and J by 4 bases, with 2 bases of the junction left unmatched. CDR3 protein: CASSLGGADTQYF. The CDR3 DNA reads TGTGCCAGCAGCCTCGGGGGGGCAGATACGCAGTATTTT.

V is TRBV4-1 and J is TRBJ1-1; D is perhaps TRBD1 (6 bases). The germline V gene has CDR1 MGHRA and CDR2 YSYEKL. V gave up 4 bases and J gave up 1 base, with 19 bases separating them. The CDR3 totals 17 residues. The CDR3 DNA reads TGCGCCAGCAGCCCCCTGGACAGCGCGACACCGAACACTGAAGCTTTCTTT. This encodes CASSPLDSATPNTEAFF.

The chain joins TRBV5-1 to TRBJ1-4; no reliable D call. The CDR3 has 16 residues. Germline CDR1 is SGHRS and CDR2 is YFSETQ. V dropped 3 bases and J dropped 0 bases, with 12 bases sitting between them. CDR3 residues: CASSSYWPATNEKLFF. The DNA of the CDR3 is TGCGCCAGCAGCTCTTACTGGCCCGCAACTAATGAAAAACTGTTTTTT.

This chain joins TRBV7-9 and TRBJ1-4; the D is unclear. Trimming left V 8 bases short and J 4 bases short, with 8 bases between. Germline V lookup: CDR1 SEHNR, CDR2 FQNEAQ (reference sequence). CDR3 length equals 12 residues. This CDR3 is CASAHSNEKLFF. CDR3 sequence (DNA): TGTGCCAGCGCACACAGTAATGAAAAACTGTTTTTT.

The CDR3 DNA reads as TGTGCCAGCAGCCTCCCCTCCTACGAGCAGTACTTC. This gives the protein CASSLPSYEQYF. This rearrangement joins TRBV4-2 to TRBJ2-7; D is unclear. Germline V CDR1 and CDR2: LGHNA, YNFKEQ. V shed 4 bases and J shed 0 bases, with 4 bases lying between them. The CDR3 runs 12 residues.

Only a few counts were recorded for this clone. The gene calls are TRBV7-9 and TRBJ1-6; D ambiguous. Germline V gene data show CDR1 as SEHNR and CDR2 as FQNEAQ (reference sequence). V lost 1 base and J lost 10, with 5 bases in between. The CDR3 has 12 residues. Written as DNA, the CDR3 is TGTGCCAGCAGCTTAGGTTCATCACCCCTCCACTTT. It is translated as CASSLGSSPLHF.

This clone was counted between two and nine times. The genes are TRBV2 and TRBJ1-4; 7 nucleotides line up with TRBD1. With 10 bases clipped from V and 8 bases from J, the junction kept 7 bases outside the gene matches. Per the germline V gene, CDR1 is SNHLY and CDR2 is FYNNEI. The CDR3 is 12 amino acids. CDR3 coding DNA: TGTGCCAAACGGACAGGCGGGGAAAAACTGTTTTTT. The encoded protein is CAKRTGGEKLFF.

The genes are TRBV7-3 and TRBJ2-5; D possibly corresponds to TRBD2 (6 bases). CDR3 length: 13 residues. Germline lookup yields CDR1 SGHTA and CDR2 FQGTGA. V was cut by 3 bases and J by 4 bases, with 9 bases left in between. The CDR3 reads CASSFKAGETQYF. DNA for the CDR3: TGTGCCAGCAGCTTCAAAGCGGGAGAGACCCAGTACTTC.

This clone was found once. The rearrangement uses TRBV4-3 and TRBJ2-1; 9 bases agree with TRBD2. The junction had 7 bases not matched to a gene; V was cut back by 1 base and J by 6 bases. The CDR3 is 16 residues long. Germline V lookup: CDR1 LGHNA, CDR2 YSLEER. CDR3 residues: CASSQVLAGAINEQFF. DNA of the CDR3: TGCGCCAGCAGCCAAGTATTAGCGGGAGCCATCAATGAGCAGTTCTTC.

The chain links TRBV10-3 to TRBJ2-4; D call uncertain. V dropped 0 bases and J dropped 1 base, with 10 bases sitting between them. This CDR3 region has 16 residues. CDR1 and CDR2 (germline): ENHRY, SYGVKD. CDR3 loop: CAISESRESAKNIQYF. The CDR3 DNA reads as TGTGCCATCAGTGAGTCGAGAGAGTCGGCCAAAAACATTCAGTACTTC.

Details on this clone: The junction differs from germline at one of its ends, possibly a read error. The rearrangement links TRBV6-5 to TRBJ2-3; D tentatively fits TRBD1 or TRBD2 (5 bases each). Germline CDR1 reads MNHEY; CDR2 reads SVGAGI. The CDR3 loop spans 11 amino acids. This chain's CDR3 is CASSARGTNFF. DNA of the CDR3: TGTGCCAGCAGTGCGAGAGGGACCAATTTTTTT.

CDR3 coding DNA: TGTGCCAGCAGCTCTCAGATGCTCCGCCCGGACACTGAAGCTTTCTTT. Translated, it gives CASSSQMLRPDTEAFF. The genes are TRBV5-5 and TRBJ1-1, with no clear D. This CDR3 spans 16 amino acids. The germline gives CDR1 SGHKS, CDR2 YYEKEE (reference sequence). V shed 3 bases and J shed 3 bases, with 18 bases lying between them. The complete variable domain, with remaining parts taken from reference TRBV5-5 and TRBJ1-1, reads DAGVTQSPTHLIKTRGQQVTLRCSPISGHKSVSWYQQVLGQGPQFIFQYYEKEERGRGNFPDRFSARQFPNYSSELNVNALLLGDSALYLCASSSQMLRPDTEAFFGQGTRLTVV.

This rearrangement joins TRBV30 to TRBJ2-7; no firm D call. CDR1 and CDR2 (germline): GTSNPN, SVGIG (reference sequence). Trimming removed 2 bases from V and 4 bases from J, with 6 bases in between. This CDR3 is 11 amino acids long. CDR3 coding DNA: TGTGCCTGGAGTAAGAGATACGAGCAGTACTTC. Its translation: CAWSKRYEQYF.

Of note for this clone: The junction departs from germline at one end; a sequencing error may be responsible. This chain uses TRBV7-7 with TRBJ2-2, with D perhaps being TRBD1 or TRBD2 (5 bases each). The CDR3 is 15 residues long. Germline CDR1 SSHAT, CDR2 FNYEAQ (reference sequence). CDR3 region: CASSLGVGETGELFF. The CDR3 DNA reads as TGTGCTAGCAGCTTAGGGGTCGGGGAGACCGGGGAGCTGTTTTTT.